This TCR beta chain was identified during a study of blood T cell repertoires in COVID-19. Study as a whole: PBMCs, B-cell-depleted T cells, or T cells were the source of the cDNA or gDNA that made up the material.

Produced via immunoSEQ multiplex PCR; TCRdb's table is partial and in-frame only. The sample lists about 290,000 clones; roughly 89% were seen once. Germline loops: CDR1 MNHEY, CDR2 SVGAGI. Trimming left V 4 bases short and J 5 bases short, with 20 bases between. This CDR3 region has 16 residues. This sequence was found in a woman aged 25 to 39 with active or convalescent COVID-19. The gene calls are TRBV6-5 and TRBJ2-5; possibly TRBD1 for D (7 bases). The sequencing input was peripheral blood. In DNA form, the CDR3 reads TGTGCCAGCAGTTTACAGGGGCTCGGGGGTGTGGAGACCCAGTACTTC. It is translated as CASSLQGLGGVETQYF.